This entry lists 20 T cell receptor beta chains sequenced from one sample in a study of blood T cell repertoires in COVID-19. The table came from immunoSEQ multiplex PCR; TCRdb's copy has only in-frame clones and leaves some out. This table holds 100,000 or so clones, roughly four fifths found once. Sequencing was performed on peripheral blood. These receptors were obtained from a woman in her 70s with acute or convalescent COVID-19.

This clone has a handful of counts. The V and J genes are TRBV6-1 and TRBJ1-1; D is unclear. The germline V gene has CDR1 MNHNS and CDR2 SASEGT. The CDR3 has 14 amino acids. V lost 6 bases and J 1 base, leaving 12 bases between the germline ends. The DNA for the CDR3 is TGTGCCAGCAGATCCCTAGGAGGGAACACTGAAGCTTTCTTT. This gives the protein CASRSLGGNTEAFF.

This clone was seen only a few times. This chain links TRBV4-3 with TRBJ2-7; 10 bases are shared with TRBD2. Germline V gives CDR1 LGHNA, CDR2 YSLEER. The V segment lost 3 bases and the J segment 3 bases; nucleotides outside the gene matches: 5. This CDR3 has 15 amino acids. CDR3 sequence reads: CASSQGTSVDYEQYF. CDR3 nucleotides: TGCGCCAGCAGCCAGGGGACTAGCGTAGACTACGAGCAGTACTTC.

This sequence joins TRBV19 and TRBJ1-2, with D maybe TRBD1 (5 bases). Germline values: CDR1 LNHDA, CDR2 SQIVND (reference sequence). This CDR3 comprises 14 residues. V was pared by 4 bases and J by 4 bases, with 13 bases between. The CDR3 DNA follows: TGTGCCAGTAGTAACTCCGTGGGGCCCTATGGCTACACCTTC. Translation: CASSNSVGPYGYTF.

The chain couples TRBV7-9 to TRBJ2-1; TRBD1 might be the D (7 bases). V was clipped by 2 bases and J by 0 bases, with 14 bases between them. The CDR3 covers 17 residues. Germline loops: CDR1 SEHNR, CDR2 FQNEAQ (reference sequence). CDR3 sequence (DNA): TGTGCCAGCAGCTTAAACCCAGGGGGGAGCTCCTACAATGAGCAGTTCTTC. Its translation: CASSLNPGGSSYNEQFF.

V usage is TRBV28 and J usage is TRBJ1-4, with TRBD1 matching 7 bases. The CDR3 is 16 residues long. Unmatched junction bases numbered 11, after V lost 5 bases and J lost 5 bases. The germline CDR1 and CDR2 sequences are MDHEN and SYDVKM. The CDR3, as DNA: TGTGCCAGCAGTGTGCAACCGGGACAGATCAATGAAAAACTGTTTTTT. Its translation is CASSVQPGQINEKLFF. The full variable domain, completed using reference TRBV28 and TRBJ1-4, is DVKVTQSSRYLVKRTGEKVFLECVQDMDHENMFWYRQDPGLGLRLIYFSYDVKMKEKGDIPEGYSVSREKKERFSLILESASTNQTSMYLCASSVQPGQINEKLFFGSGTQLSVL.

The rearrangement joins TRBV6-1 to TRBJ2-6, with a tentative D call TRBD2 (6 bases). The CDR3 contains 20 residues. Germline values: CDR1 MNHNS, CDR2 SASEGT. Trimming stripped 0 bases from V and 5 bases from J, with 23 bases between. The CDR3 region is CASSEATGTGRPPRANVLTF. The CDR3 DNA follows: TGTGCCAGCAGTGAAGCAACCGGGACGGGGAGGCCTCCGAGGGCCAACGTCCTGACTTTC.

V gene TRBV27 combines with J gene TRBJ2-7; tentatively, D is TRBD2 (6 bases). The CDR3 extends over 15 amino acids. Germline V gene sequence: CDR1 MNHEY, CDR2 SMNVEV (reference sequence). V was cut by 3 bases and J by 0 bases, with 12 bases left in between. CDR3 region: CASSFLAGYSYEQYF. The CDR3 coding sequence is TGTGCCAGCAGTTTCCTCGCGGGGTACTCCTACGAGCAGTACTTC.

The chain uses TRBV30 and TRBJ1-1; 8 positions agree with TRBD1. CDR3 length equals 13 residues. V lost 5 bases to trimming and J lost 4 bases; unmatched junction nucleotides: 6. Germline lookup yields CDR1 GTSNPN and CDR2 SVGIG (reference sequence). DNA for the CDR3: TGTGCCTGGGGCGGACAGGGCGGCACTGAAGCTTTCTTT. This sequence encodes CAWGGQGGTEAFF.

This clone came up a few times. This chain links TRBV19 with TRBJ2-6; D possibly corresponds to TRBD2 (6 bases). Germline values: CDR1 LNHDA, CDR2 SQIVND (reference sequence). The CDR3 sequence is 17 residues long. Trimming stripped 4 bases from V and 0 bases from J, with 13 bases between. CDR3 residues: CASSTPRGISGANVLTF. The CDR3 DNA reads TGTGCCAGTAGTACCCCGCGGGGAATCTCTGGGGCCAACGTCCTGACTTTC.

This chain connects TRBV5-1 to TRBJ2-2, with D tentatively TRBD1 (5 bases). Germline CDR1 and CDR2: SGHRS and YFSETQ. V lost 0 bases to trimming and J lost 3 bases, with 9 bases between them. This CDR3 is built from 15 residues. CDR3 DNA: TGCGCCAGCAGCTTGGTCCAGGGTGACACCGGGGAGCTGTTTTTT. Translation: CASSLVQGDTGELFF. Supplemented by reference TRBV5-1 and TRBJ2-2, the full variable domain reads KAGVTQTPRYLIKTRGQQVTLSCSPISGHRSVSWYQQTPGQGLQFLFEYFSETQRNKGNFPGRFSGRQFSNSRSEMNVSTLELGDSALYLCASSLVQGDTGELFFGEGSRLTVL.

This chain joins TRBV29-1 and TRBJ2-1; 7 nucleotides align to TRBD2. Germline V gene lookup returns CDR1 SQVTM and CDR2 ANQGSEA. V lost 7 bases, J lost 5 bases, and 11 bases stayed unmatched. The CDR3 totals 14 residues. CDR3 protein: CSALASGEDNEQFF. CDR3 coding DNA: TGCAGCGCCCTGGCTAGCGGAGAGGACAATGAGCAGTTCTTC.

The CDR3 region has the DNA TGTGCCAGCGGTCATGGGGCAGGATCTGGCTACACCTTC. As protein: CASGHGAGSGYTF. V and J are TRBV7-8 and TRBJ1-2, with D perhaps TRBD1 (5 bases). The germline V and J ends were trimmed by 8 bases and 7 bases, with 17 bases remaining between them. Germline V gives CDR1 SGHVS, CDR2 FQNEAQ. This CDR3 contains 13 residues.

To note about this clone: Different DNA sequences within this sample yield the same CDR3. The rearrangement joins TRBV5-1 to TRBJ2-3, with TRBD1 matching 7 bases. The CDR3 extends over 14 amino acids. The V segment lost 3 bases and the J segment 3 bases; nucleotides outside the gene matches: 4. CDR1 SGHRS and CDR2 YFSETQ come from the germline V gene. DNA for the CDR3: TGCGCCAGCAGCTCGGGACAGCCAACAGATACGCAGTATTTT. This translates into CASSSGQPTDTQYF.

The J gene is TRBJ1-1, the V gene TRBV14; no firm D call. The CDR3 has 17 amino acids. Germline CDR1 SGHDN, CDR2 FVKESK. V was trimmed by 0 bases and J by 1 base, leaving 15 bases between them. The CDR3 is CASSQDRGPRGNTEAFF. For the CDR3, the DNA is TGTGCCAGCAGCCAAGATCGCGGGCCCCGGGGGAACACTGAAGCTTTCTTT.

The rearrangement uses TRBV4-3 and TRBJ2-1, with TRBD1 matching over 9 bases. With V trimmed by 0 bases and J by 7 bases, 10 bases remained unmatched. From germline, CDR1 is LGHNA and CDR2 YSLEER. The CDR3 consists of 17 residues. The CDR3 nucleotides read TGCGCCAGCAGCCAAGAGTTTTGGGGACAGGGTCGTAATGAGCAGTTCTTC. This translates into CASSQEFWGQGRNEQFF.

V and J are TRBV9 and TRBJ2-3; 12 bases match TRBD2. After removal of 5 bases from V and 3 bases from J, the junction contained 10 bases not matched to a gene. CDR1 is SGDLS, CDR2 YYNGEE, per germline. This CDR3 comprises 17 residues. The CDR3 DNA is TGTGCCAGCAGTCGGGCGGGGACTAGCGGGTTAACAGATACGCAGTATTTT. Its protein product is CASSRAGTSGLTDTQYF. Together with reference TRBV9 and TRBJ2-3, the CDR3 gives the full variable domain: DSGVTQTPKHLITATGQRVTLRCSPRSGDLSVYWYQQSLDQGLQFLIQYYNGEERAKGNILERFSAQQFPDLHSELNLSSLELGDSALYFCASSRAGTSGLTDTQYFGPGTRLTVL.

Here the CDR3 DNA reads TGTGCCAGCAGCATAGACAGGGGGCCCTACGAGCAGTACTTC. Its translation is CASSIDRGPYEQYF. The chain uses TRBV7-2 and TRBJ2-7; 10 bases are a match to TRBD1. The ends lost 5 bases at V and 2 bases at J; junction bases unmatched: 3. Germline values: CDR1 SGHTA, CDR2 FQGNSA. The CDR3 totals 14 residues.

The CDR3 region is CASSLSGDRGYGYTF. In DNA, the CDR3 is TGTGCCAGCAGTTTGTCCGGGGACAGGGGTTATGGCTACACCTTC. V usage is TRBV28 and J usage is TRBJ1-2; 10 nucleotides match TRBD1. There are 15 residues in the CDR3. Unmatched junction bases numbered 6, after V lost 3 bases and J lost 5 bases. Germline V gene sequence: CDR1 MDHEN, CDR2 SYDVKM.

This clone was detected only once. This chain links TRBV7-2 with TRBJ2-1, with D perhaps matching TRBD1 (6 bases). The germline V gene encodes CDR1 SGHTA and CDR2 FQGNSA. Trimming removed 0 bases from V and 5 bases from J, with 8 bases in between. This CDR3 has 14 amino acids. In DNA, the CDR3 is TGTGCCAGCAGCTTAGCAGGGGGTCACAATGAGCAGTTCTTC. Translating gives CASSLAGGHNEQFF. Using reference TRBV7-2 and TRBJ2-1 for the parts outside the CDR3, the full variable domain is GAGVSQSPSNKVTEKGKDVELRCDPISGHTALYWYRQSLGQGLEFLIYFQGNSAPDKSGLPSDRFSAERTGGSVSTLTIQRTQQEDSAVYLCASSLAGGHNEQFFGPGTRLTVL.

The chain couples TRBV5-1 to TRBJ1-1; possibly TRBD1 for D (5 bases). The CDR3 has 17 residues. Germline loops: CDR1 SGHRS, CDR2 YFSETQ. V was clipped by 0 bases and J by 1 base, with 16 bases between them. CDR3 sequence reads: CASSLAHQGGSNTEAFF. In DNA form, the CDR3 reads TGCGCCAGCAGCTTGGCTCATCAGGGCGGATCGAACACTGAAGCTTTCTTT.